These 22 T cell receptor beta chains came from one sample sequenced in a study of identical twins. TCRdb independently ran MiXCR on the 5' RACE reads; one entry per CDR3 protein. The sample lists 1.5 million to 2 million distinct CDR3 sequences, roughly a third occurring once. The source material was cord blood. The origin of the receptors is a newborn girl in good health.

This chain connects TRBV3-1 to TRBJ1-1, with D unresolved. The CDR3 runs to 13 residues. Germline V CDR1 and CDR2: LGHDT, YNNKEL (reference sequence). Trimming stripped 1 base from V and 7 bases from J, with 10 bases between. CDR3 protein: CASSQVVSGEAFF. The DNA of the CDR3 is TGTGCCAGCAGCCAAGTGGTGTCAGGTGAAGCTTTCTTT. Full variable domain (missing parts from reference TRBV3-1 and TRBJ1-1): DTAVSQTPKYLVTQMGNDKSIKCEQNLGHDTMYWYKQDSKKFLKIMFSYNNKELIINETVPNRFSPKSPDKAHLNLHINSLELGDSAVYFCASSQVVSGEAFFGQGTRLTVV.

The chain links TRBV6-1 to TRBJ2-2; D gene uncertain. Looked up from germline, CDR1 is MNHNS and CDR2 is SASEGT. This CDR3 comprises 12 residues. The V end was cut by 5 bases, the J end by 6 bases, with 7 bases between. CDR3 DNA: TGTGCCAGCAGTATTGCTTCCGGGGAGCTGTTTTTT. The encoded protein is CASSIASGELFF.

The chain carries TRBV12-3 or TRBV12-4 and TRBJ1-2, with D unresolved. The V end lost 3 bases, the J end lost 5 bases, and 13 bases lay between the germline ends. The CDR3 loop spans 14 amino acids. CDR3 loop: CASSLVADHYGYTF. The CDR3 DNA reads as TGTGCCAGCAGTTTGGTGGCAGACCATTATGGCTACACCTTC.

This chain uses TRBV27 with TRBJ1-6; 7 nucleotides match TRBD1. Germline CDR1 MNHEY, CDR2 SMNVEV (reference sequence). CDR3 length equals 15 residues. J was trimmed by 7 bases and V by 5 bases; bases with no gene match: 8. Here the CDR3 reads CASSIRQGDNSPLHF. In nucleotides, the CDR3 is TGTGCCAGCAGTATACGACAGGGTGACAATTCACCCCTCCACTTT.

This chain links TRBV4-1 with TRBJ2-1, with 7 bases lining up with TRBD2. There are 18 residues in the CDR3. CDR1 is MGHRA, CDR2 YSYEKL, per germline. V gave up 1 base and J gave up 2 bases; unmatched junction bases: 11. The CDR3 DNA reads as TGCGCCAGCAGCCAAGTGGGGCTCCTAGCGGTACCCTACAATGAGCAGTTCTTC. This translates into CASSQVGLLAVPYNEQFF.

As DNA, the CDR3 is TGCAGTGCTACCCGGAGCTCCTACAATGAGCAGTTCTTC. Amino acid sequence: CSATRSSYNEQFF. The chain employs TRBV20-1 and TRBJ2-1; D remains unclear. V gave up 4 bases and J gave up 0 bases, with 7 bases separating them. In germline, CDR1 is DFQATT, CDR2 SNEGSKA (reference sequence). This CDR3 is built from 13 residues.

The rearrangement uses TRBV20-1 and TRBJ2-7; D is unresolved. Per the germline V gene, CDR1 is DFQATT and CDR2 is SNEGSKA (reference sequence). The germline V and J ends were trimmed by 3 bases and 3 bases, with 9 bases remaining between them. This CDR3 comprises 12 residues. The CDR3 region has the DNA TGCAGTGCTAGTTTGGACCTCTACGAGCAGTACTTC. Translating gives CSASLDLYEQYF.

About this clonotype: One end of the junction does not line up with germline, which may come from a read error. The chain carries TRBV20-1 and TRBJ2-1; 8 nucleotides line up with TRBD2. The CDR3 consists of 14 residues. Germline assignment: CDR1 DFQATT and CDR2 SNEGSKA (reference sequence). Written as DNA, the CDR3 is TGCAGTGCTAGTGGACTAGCTTGGCACAATGAGCGGTTCTTC. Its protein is CSASGLAWHNERFF.

CDR3 coding DNA: TGCAGTGCGGCCGGGACTAGCGGGTCAGATACGCAGTATTTT. It encodes CSAAGTSGSDTQYF. V is TRBV20-1 and J is TRBJ2-3; 12 nucleotides agree with TRBD2. Germline V CDR1 and CDR2: DFQATT, SNEGSKA (reference sequence). J gave up 4 bases and V 6 bases, and 5 bases lay outside the gene matches. The CDR3 is 14 amino acids.

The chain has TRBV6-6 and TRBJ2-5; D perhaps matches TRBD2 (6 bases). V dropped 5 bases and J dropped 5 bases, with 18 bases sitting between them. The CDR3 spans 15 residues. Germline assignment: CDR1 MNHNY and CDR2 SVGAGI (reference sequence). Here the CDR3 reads CASSAEVGRSETQYF. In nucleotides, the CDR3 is TGTGCCAGCAGTGCCGAAGTAGGGAGGTCGGAGACCCAGTACTTC.

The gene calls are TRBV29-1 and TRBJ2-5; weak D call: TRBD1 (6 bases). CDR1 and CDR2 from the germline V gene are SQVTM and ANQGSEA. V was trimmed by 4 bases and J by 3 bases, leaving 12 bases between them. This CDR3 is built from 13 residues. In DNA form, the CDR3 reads TGCAGCGTTGTTAGGGGGAGTGAAGAGACCCAGTACTTC. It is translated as CSVVRGSEETQYF.

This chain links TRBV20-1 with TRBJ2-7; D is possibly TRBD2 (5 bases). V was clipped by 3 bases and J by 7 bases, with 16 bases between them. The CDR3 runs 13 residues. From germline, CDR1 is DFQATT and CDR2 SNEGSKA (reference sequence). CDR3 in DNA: TGCAGTGCTAGTTCCCCTAGCCGGTGGGAGCAGTACTTC. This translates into CSASSPSRWEQYF.

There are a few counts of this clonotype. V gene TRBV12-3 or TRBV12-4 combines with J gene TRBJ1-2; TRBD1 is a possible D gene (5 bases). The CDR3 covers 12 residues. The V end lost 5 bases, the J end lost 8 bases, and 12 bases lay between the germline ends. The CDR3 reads CASSRGVGGYTF. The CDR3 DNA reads TGTGCCAGCAGTCGGGGGGTGGGGGGCTACACCTTC.

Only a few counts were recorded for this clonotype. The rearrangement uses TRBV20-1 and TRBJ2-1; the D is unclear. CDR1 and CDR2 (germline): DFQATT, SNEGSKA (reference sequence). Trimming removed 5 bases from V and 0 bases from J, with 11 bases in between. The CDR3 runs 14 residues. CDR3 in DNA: TGCAGTGCTTGGGCCGCCCCCTCCTACAATGAGCAGTTCTTC. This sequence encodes CSAWAAPSYNEQFF.

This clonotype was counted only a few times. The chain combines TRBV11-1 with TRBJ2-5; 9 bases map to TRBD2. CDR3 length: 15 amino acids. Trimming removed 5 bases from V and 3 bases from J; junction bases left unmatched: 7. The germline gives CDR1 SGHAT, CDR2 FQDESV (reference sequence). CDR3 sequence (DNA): TGTGCCAGCAGCCCGGGGACTAGCCTTAAAGAGACCCAGTACTTC. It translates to CASSPGTSLKETQYF.

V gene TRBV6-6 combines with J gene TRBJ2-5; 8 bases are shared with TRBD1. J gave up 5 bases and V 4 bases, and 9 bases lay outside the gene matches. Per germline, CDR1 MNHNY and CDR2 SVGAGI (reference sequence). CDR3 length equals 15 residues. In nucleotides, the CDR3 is TGTGCCAGCAGTTGGTCTGGCAGGGGGCTTGAGACCCAGTACTTC. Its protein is CASSWSGRGLETQYF.

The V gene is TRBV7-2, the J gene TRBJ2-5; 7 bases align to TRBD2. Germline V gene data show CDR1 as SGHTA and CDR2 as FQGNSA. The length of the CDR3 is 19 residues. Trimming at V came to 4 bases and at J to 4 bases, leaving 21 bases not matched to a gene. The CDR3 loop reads CASSSLQIGTTEYRETQYF. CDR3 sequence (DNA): TGTGCCAGCAGCTCCCTTCAGATCGGGACTACCGAGTACCGAGAGACCCAGTACTTC.

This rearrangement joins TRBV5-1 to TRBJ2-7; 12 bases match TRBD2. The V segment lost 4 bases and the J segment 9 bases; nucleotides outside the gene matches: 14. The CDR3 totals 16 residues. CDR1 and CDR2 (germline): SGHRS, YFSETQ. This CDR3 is CASSQLAGGHTDTQYF. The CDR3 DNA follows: TGCGCCAGCAGCCAACTAGCGGGGGGACACACAGATACGCAGTACTTC.

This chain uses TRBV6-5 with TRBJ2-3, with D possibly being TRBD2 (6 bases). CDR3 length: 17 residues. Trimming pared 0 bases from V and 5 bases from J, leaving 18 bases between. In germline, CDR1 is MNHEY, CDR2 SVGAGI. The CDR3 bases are TGTGCCAGCAGTTACTCGATTGGCTGGTCTAGCGTAGATACGCAGTATTTT. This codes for CASSYSIGWSSVDTQYF.

The CDR3 nucleotides are TGTGCCAGCACGCAGCGGTCGGGTGATACGCAGTATTTT. Encoded protein: CASTQRSGDTQYF. The chain couples TRBV18 to TRBJ2-3, with D possibly being TRBD2 (5 bases). The V end lost 8 bases, the J end lost 6 bases, and 15 bases lay between the germline ends. Germline V gene lookup returns CDR1 KGHSH and CDR2 LQKENI. This CDR3 is 13 amino acids long.

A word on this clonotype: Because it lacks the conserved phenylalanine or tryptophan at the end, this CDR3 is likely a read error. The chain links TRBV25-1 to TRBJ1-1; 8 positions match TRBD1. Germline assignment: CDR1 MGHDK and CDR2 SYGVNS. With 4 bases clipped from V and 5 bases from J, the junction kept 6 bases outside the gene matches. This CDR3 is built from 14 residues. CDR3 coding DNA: TGTGCCAGCAGTGGCAGGGGGCTAGGGACTGAAGCTTTCTTA. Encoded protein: CASSGRGLGTEAFL.

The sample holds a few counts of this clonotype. The CDR3 DNA is TGCAGCGCCCGCTCTGGAAACACCATATATTTT. Amino acids: CSARSGNTIYF. This sequence joins TRBV20-1 and TRBJ1-3, with unresolved D. CDR1 is DFQATT, CDR2 SNEGSKA, per germline (reference sequence). The CDR3 is 11 amino acids.